This T cell receptor (beta chain) was documented in a study of control samples from healthy donors and cancer patients. Trimming took 6 bases from V and 4 from J; bases not matched to a gene: 4. This CDR3 contains 13 residues. The V gene's germline CDR1 is LNHDA and CDR2 SQIVND (reference sequence). Sequencing used immunoSEQ multiplex PCR; TCRdb keeps in-frame clones, though not all of them. The table includes about 61,000 clones, around 91% detected once. The V and J genes are TRBV19 and TRBJ2-5, with TRBD2 matching over 8 bases. This clonotype was sampled from a man in his 60s with colorectal cancer. The specimen was PBMCs. As DNA, the CDR3 is TGTGCCAGTAGGTCAGCGGGGGCAGAGACCCAGTACTTC. As protein: CASRSAGAETQYF.